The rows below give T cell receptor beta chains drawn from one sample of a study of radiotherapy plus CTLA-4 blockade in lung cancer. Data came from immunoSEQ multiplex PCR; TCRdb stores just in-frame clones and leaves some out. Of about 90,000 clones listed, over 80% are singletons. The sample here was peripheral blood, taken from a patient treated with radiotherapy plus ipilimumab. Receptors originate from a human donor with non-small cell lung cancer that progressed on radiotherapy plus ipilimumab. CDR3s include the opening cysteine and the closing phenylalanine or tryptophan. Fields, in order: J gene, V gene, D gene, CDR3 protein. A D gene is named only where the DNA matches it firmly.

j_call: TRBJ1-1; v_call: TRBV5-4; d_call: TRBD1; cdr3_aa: CASSSRWGQTNTEAFF
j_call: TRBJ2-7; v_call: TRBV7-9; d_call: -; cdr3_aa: CASSLGPTGPITRLNEQYF
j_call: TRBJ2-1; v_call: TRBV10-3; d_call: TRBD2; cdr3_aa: CAISEPGTSGRMLAEQFF
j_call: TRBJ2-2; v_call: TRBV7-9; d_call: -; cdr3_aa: CASSLEGSNTGELFF
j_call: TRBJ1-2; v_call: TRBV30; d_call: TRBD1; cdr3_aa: CAWSVGQGYGYTF
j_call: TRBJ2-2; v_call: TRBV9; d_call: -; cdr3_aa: CASTGGARNTGELFF
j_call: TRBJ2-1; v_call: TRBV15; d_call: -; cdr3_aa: CATSTKPRGNEQFF
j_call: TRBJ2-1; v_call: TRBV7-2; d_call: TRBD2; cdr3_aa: CASSLWTSGGAYEQFF
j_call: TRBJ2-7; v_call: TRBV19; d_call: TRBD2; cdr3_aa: CASSVGLAGAEQYF
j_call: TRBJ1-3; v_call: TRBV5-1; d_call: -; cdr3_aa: CASSLSGAGNTIYF
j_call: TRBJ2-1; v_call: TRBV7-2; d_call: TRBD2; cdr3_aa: CASSLELAGGTEQFF
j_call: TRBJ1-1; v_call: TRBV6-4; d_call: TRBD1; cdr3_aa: CASSQDRDAEAFF
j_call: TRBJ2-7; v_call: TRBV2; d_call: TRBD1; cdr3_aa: CASTADRSSYEQYF